This TCR beta chain originates from a study of T cells after somatic rescue of genetic block. This clone was found once. The repertoire was sequenced with immunoSEQ multiplex PCR; TCRdb's copy has only in-frame clones and lacks some. The profile shows tens of thousands of clones, 75% to 90% of them singletons. CDR1 and CDR2 (germline): SGHNT, YENEEA. Trimming removed 5 bases from V and 4 bases from J, with 5 bases in between. This CDR3 contains 11 residues. The J gene is TRBJ2-5, the V gene TRBV11-3; D remains unclear. This TCR was sampled from a woman under 30. Sequencing was performed on peripheral blood mononuclear cells (PBMCs). CDR3 protein: CASSPGETQYF. CDR3 in DNA: TGTGCCAGCAGCCCCGGAGAGACCCAGTACTTC.